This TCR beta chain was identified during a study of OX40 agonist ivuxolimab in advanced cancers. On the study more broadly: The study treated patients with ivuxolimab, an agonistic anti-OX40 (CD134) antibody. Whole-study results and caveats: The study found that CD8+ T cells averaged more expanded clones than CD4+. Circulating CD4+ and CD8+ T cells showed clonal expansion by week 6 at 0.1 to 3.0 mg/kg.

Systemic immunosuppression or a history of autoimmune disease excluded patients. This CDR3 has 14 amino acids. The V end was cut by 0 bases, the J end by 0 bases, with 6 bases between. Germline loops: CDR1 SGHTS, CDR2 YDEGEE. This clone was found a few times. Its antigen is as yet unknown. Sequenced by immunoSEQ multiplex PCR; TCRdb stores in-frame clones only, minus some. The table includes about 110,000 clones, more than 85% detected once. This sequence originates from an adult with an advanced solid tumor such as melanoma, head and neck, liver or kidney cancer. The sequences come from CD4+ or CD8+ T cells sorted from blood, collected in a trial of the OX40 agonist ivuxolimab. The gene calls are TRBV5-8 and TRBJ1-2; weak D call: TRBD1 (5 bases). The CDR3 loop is CASSLDRTNYGYTF. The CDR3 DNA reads TGTGCCAGCAGCTTGGACAGGACTAACTATGGCTACACCTTC.